Sequencing of this T cell receptor (beta chain) was carried out in a study of T cells in tumors after PD-1 blockade. Overall study: Excluded were patients with checkpoint blockade, immunosuppressants, or radiotherapy or other anti-cancer therapy within 4 weeks. Patients received pembrolizumab 200 mg every 3 weeks or cemiplimab 350 mg every 2 weeks. Study-wide points: Roughly 42% of tumor TCR clonotypes were also found in blood.

Only in-frame clones appear in the TCRdb table, and some are missing; sequencing was by immunoSEQ multiplex PCR. The top ten clones hold roughly 9.4% of a sample with approximately 47,000 clones, 70% to 85% of them seen once. Remarks on this clone: Its target is not known.

V lost 1 base and J lost 5, with 3 bases in between. This CDR3 contains 12 residues. Germline CDR1 reads MNHEY; CDR2 reads SVGEGT. The material sequenced was PBMCs, taken before anti-PD-1 therapy. The rearrangement links TRBV6-2 or TRBV6-3 to TRBJ1-5; no definite D call. This sequence originates from a human donor with advanced basal cell or squamous cell carcinoma (not recorded which). CDR3 DNA sequence: TGTGCCAGCAGTTACTGGGATCAGCCCCAGCATTTT. This translates into CASSYWDQPQHF.